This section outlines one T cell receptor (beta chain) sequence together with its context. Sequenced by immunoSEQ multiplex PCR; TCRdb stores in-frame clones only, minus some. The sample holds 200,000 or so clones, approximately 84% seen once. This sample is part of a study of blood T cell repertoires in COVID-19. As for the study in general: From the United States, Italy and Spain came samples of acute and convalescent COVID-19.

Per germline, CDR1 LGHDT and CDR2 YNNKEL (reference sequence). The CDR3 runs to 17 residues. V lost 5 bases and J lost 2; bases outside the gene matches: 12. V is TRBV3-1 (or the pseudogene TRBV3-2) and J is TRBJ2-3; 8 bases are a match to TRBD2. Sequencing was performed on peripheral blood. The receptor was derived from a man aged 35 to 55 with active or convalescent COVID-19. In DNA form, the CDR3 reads TGTGCCAGCAGCGCCCACGGTAGCGGGGATACCACAGATACGCAGTATTTT. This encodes CASSAHGSGDTTDTQYF.